Below are 9 T cell receptor beta chains sequenced from a single sample in a study of blood T cell repertoires in COVID-19. Clones were read by immunoSEQ multiplex PCR, and TCRdb kept only the in-frame ones, dropping some. This table holds 250,000 to 350,000 clones, about 91% found once. Sequenced sample: peripheral blood. These receptors were collected from a woman aged 55-70 years with acute or convalescent COVID-19.

The CDR3 protein is CASSQGGTGVYEQYF. CDR3 in DNA: TGCGCCAGCAGCCAAGGGGGGACAGGGGTCTACGAGCAGTACTTC. The chain joins TRBV4-3 to TRBJ2-7, with 10 positions matching TRBD1. J lost 3 bases, V lost 1 base, and 3 bases had no gene match. The length of the CDR3 is 15 residues. Germline V gene data show CDR1 as LGHNA and CDR2 as YSLEER.

This clone was seen only once. The gene calls are TRBV28 and TRBJ1-2; D perhaps matches TRBD1 (5 bases). V was shortened by 6 bases and J by 5 bases, with 7 bases between the two germline ends. The CDR3 is made up of 11 amino acids. From germline, CDR1 is MDHEN and CDR2 SYDVKM. The CDR3, as DNA: TGTGCCAGCAGCGACAGTTATGGCTACACCTTC. Translation: CASSDSYGYTF.

This clone was counted a few times. The rearrangement joins TRBV27 to TRBJ1-2, with D tentatively TRBD1 (5 bases). CDR1 and CDR2 from the germline V gene are MNHEY and SMNVEV (reference sequence). CDR3 size: 15 residues. The V gene lost 4 bases and the J gene lost 4 bases, with 16 bases spanning the gap. CDR3 in amino acids: CASSSTRQGSYGYTF. Written as DNA, the CDR3 is TGTGCCAGCAGTTCCACGCGGCAGGGTAGCTATGGCTACACCTTC.

This chain joins TRBV27 and TRBJ2-3; possible D gene TRBD2, 5 bases. Germline V gives CDR1 MNHEY, CDR2 SMNVEV (reference sequence). CDR3 length equals 15 residues. Trimming cost V 2 bases and J 2 bases, with 11 bases left between them. The CDR3 nucleotides read TGTGCCAGCAGTTTACGGGGTCCCCCCACAGATACGCAGTATTTT. Residues: CASSLRGPPTDTQYF.

As concerns this clone: At the DNA level, this CDR3 is encoded by other sequences in the same sample as well. CDR3 amino acids: CSARAGYEQYF. The CDR3 nucleotides are TGCAGTGCTAGAGCGGGCTACGAGCAGTACTTC. V gene TRBV20-1 combines with J gene TRBJ2-7; D is unclear. Germline V gene sequence: CDR1 DFQATT, CDR2 SNEGSKA (reference sequence). The CDR3 has 11 amino acids. The V end was cut by 1 base, the J end by 3 bases, with 4 bases between.

This clone was observed a single time. The rearrangement joins TRBV5-6 to TRBJ1-2; 10 bases match TRBD1. CDR1 and CDR2 from the germline V gene are SGHDT and YYEEEE. The J segment lost 5 bases and the V segment lost 2 bases, leaving 6 bases of the junction unmatched. This CDR3 contains 15 residues. In DNA, the CDR3 is TGTGCCAGCAGCTTTGGCGGGACAGGGGAGTATGGCTACACCTTC. This translates into CASSFGGTGEYGYTF.

This chain connects TRBV6-1 to TRBJ1-3; unclear D gene. The CDR3 is 12 amino acids. Trimming took off 2 bases at V and 8 bases at J, with 7 bases between the two ends. The germline V gene encodes CDR1 MNHNS and CDR2 SASEGT. The CDR3 DNA reads as TGTGCCAGCAGTGAATCCGTCGACACCATATATTTT. It yields the protein CASSESVDTIYF.

Here the CDR3 DNA reads TGTGCCAGCTCACCGTTGGAGGGGCCCGAGCAGTACTTC. Its translation is CASSPLEGPEQYF. The V call is TRBV18, the J call TRBJ2-7; weak D call: TRBD2 (6 bases). Trimming pared 3 bases from V and 6 bases from J, leaving 12 bases between. Germline V gene lookup returns CDR1 KGHSH and CDR2 LQKENI. The CDR3 length is 13 residues.

On this clone itself: Other nucleotide sequences in the sample specify the same CDR3. The chain recombines TRBV5-5 with TRBJ2-7, with 10 bases that match TRBD1. Germline lookup yields CDR1 SGHKS and CDR2 YYEKEE (reference sequence). The CDR3 is made up of 14 amino acids. J gave up 4 bases and V 4 bases, and 5 bases lay outside the gene matches. The CDR3 coding sequence is TGTGCCAGCAGCCCGGGACAGGGGAGTTACGAGCAGTACTTC. Translation: CASSPGQGSYEQYF.